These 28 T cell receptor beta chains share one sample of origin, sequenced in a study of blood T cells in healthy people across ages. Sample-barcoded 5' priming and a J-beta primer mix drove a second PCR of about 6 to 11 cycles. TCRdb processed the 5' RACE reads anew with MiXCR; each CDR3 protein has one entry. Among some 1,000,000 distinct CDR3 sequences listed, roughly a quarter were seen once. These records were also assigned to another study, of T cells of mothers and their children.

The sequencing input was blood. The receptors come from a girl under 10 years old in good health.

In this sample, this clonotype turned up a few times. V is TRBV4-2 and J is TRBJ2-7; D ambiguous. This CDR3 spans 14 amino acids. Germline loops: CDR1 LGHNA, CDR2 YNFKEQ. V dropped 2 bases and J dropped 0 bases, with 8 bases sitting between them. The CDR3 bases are TGTGCCAGCAGCCAACCCAGGAGCTCCTACGAGCAGTACTTC. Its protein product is CASSQPRSSYEQYF.

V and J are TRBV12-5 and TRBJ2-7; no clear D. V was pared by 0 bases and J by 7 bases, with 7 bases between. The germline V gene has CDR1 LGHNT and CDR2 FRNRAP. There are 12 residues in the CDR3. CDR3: CASGLVRREQYF. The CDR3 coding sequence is TGTGCTAGTGGTTTGGTACGACGGGAGCAGTACTTC.

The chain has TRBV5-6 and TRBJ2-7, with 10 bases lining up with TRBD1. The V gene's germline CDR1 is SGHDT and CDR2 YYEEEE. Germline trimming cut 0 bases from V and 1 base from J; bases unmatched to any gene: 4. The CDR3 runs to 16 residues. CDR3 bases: TGTGCCAGCAGCTTGGCCGGGACAGGGGTTTCCTACGAGCAGTACTTC. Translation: CASSLAGTGVSYEQYF.

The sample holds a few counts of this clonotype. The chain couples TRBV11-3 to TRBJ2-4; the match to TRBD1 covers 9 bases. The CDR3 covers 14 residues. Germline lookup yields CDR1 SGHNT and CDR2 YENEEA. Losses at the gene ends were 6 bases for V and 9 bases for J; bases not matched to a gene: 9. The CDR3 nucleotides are TGTGCCAGCAGTCTTCGGACAGGGGAGGGCATTCAGTACTTC. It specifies CASSLRTGEGIQYF.

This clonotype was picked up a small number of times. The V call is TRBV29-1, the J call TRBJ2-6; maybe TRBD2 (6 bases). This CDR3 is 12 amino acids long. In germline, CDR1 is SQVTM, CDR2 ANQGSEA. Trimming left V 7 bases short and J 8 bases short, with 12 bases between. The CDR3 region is CSAEEGTNVLTF. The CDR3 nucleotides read TGCAGCGCCGAGGAGGGGACCAACGTCCTGACTTTC.

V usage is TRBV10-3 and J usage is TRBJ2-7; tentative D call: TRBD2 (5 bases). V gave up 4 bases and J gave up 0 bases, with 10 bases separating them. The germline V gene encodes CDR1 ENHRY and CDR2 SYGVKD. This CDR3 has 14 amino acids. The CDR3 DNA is TGTGCCATCAGTGTAGGAGGAGGCTCCTACGAGCAGTACTTC. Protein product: CAISVGGGSYEQYF.

The CDR3 DNA follows: TGCAGCGGGACATCCGGGACGTCAGGAAACACCATATATTTT. Its translation is CSGTSGTSGNTIYF. The chain employs TRBV29-1 and TRBJ1-3, with D perhaps TRBD1 (5 bases). The CDR3 contains 14 residues. V lost 7 bases and J lost 4, with 17 bases in between. CDR1 is SQVTM and CDR2 is ANQGSEA in the germline V gene.

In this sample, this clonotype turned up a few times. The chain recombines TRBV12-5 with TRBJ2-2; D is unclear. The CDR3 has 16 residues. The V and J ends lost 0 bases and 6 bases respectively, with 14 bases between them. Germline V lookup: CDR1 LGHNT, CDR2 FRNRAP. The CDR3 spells CASGLVKAAPSGELFF. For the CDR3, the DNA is TGTGCTAGTGGTTTGGTAAAGGCGGCCCCCTCCGGGGAGCTGTTTTTT.

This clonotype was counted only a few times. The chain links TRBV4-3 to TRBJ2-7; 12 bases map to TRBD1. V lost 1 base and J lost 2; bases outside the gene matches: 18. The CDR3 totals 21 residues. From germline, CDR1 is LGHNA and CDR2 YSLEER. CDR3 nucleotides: TGCGCCAGCAGCCAAGTCGAGGGACCGGGACAGGGGGCCATCGAACCCTACGAGCAGTACTTC. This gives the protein CASSQVEGPGQGAIEPYEQYF.

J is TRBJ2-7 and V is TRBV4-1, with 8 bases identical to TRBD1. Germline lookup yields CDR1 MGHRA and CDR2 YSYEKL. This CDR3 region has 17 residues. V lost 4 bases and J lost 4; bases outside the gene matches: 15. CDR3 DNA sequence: TGCGCCAGCAGCCGCATTCACTCCGGACAGGGTAAATACGAGCAGTACTTC. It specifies CASSRIHSGQGKYEQYF.

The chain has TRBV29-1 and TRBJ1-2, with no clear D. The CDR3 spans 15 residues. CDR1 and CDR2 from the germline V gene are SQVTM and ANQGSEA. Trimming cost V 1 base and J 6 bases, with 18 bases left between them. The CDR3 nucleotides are TGCAGCGTTGAAGGGTCCAGCACTCCTGAGGATGGCTACACCTTC. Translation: CSVEGSSTPEDGYTF.

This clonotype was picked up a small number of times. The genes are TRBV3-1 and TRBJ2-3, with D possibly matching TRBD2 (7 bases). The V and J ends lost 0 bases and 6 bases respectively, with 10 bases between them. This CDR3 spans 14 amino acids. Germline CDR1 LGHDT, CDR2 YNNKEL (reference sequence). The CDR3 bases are TGTGCCAGCAGCCAAGAAGGGGGGGCCGATACGCAGTATTTT. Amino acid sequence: CASSQEGGADTQYF.

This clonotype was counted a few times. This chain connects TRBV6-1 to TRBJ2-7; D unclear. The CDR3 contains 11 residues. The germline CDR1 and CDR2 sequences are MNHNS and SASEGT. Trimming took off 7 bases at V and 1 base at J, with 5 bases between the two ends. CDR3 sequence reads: CASKKSYEQYF. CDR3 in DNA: TGTGCCAGCAAAAAGTCCTACGAGCAGTACTTC.

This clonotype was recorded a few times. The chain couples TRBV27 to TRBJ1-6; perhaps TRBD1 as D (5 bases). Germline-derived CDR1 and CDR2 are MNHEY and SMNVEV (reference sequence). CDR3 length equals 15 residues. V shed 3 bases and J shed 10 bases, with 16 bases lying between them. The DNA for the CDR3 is TGTGCCAGCAGTTTCGAGGGGATTGCGGAATCACCCCTCCACTTT. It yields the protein CASSFEGIAESPLHF.

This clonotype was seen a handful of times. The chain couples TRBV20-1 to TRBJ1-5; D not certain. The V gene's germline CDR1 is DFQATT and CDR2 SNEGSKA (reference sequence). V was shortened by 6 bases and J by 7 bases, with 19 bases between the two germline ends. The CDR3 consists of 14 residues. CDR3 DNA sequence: TGCAGTGCCCTCACCCCCCGGGGAATCCAGCCCCAGCATTTT. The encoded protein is CSALTPRGIQPQHF.

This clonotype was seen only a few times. The CDR3 protein is CASSQVGWQPQHF. CDR3 DNA sequence: TGCGCCAGCAGCCAAGTAGGTTGGCAGCCCCAGCATTTT. The genes are TRBV4-1 and TRBJ1-5; D is ambiguous. This CDR3 spans 13 amino acids. Between the trimmed V and J ends, which lost 1 base and 7 bases, there was a span of 8 bases. In germline, CDR1 is MGHRA, CDR2 YSYEKL.

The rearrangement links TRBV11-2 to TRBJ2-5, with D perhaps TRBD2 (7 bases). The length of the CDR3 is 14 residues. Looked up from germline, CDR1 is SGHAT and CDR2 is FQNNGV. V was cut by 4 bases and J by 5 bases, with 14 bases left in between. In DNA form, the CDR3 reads TGTGCCAGCAGCTACCGCGGGGGCCTGGAGACCCAGTACTTC. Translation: CASSYRGGLETQYF.

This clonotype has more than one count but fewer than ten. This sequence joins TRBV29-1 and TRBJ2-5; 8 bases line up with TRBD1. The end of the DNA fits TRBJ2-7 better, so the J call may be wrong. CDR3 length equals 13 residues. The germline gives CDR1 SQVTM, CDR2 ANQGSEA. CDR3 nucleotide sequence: TGCAGCGTTAGACAGGGGAGAGGTTACGAGCAGTACTTC. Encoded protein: CSVRQGRGYEQYF.

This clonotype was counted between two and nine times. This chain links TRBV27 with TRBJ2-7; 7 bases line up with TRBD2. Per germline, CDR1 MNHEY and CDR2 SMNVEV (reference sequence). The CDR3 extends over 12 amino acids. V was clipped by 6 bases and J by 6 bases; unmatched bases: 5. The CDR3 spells CASRGLSLEQYF. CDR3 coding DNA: TGTGCCAGCAGGGGACTATCCCTCGAGCAGTACTTC.

This CDR3 reads CASNKLAGSYEQYF. Here the CDR3 DNA reads TGTGCCAGCAATAAACTAGCGGGATCATACGAGCAGTACTTC. This chain uses TRBV6-2 or TRBV6-3 with TRBJ2-7; 10 bases agree with TRBD2. The V segment lost 7 bases and the J segment 4 bases; nucleotides outside the gene matches: 7. Germline values: CDR1 MNHEY, CDR2 SVGEGT. The CDR3 consists of 14 residues.

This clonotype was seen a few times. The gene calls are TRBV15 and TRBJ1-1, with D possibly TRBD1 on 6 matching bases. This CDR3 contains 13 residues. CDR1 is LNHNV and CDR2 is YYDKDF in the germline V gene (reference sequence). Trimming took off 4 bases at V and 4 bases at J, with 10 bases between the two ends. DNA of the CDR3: TGTGCCACCAGCAAGGGGGAAGTCACTGAAGCTTTCTTT. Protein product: CATSKGEVTEAFF.

The DNA of the CDR3 is TGTGCCAGCAGTTTTCTGGGATCACGAGGGGAGACCCAGTACTTC. It yields the protein CASSFLGSRGETQYF. The genes are TRBV6-6 and TRBJ2-5, with D maybe TRBD2 (5 bases). V lost 4 bases and J lost 5, with 17 bases in between. The CDR3 has 15 residues. Germline lookup yields CDR1 MNHNY and CDR2 SVGAGI (reference sequence).

CDR3 sequence (DNA): TGTGCCAGCAGTTACTACCTTCGCGAGTCCTACAATGAGCAGTTCTTC. It codes for CASSYYLRESYNEQFF. The chain joins TRBV6-5 to TRBJ2-1; D is unresolved. The CDR3 has 16 residues. With 1 base removed from V and 1 base from J, the gap between germline ends came to 11 bases. Germline CDR1 is MNHEY and CDR2 is SVGAGI.

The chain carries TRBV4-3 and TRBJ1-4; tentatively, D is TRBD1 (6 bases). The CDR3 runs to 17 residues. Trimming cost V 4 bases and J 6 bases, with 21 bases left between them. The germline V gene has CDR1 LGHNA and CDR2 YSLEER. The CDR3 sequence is CASSLTRGYYSDEKLFF. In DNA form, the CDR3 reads TGCGCCAGCAGCCTCACAAGGGGGTATTATTCGGATGAAAAACTGTTTTTT.

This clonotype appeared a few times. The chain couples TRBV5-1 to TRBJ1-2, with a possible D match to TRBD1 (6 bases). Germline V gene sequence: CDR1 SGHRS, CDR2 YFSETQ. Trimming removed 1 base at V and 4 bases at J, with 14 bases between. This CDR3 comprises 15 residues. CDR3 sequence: CASSLTQGTGYGYTF. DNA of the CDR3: TGCGCCAGCAGCTTGACACAGGGAACGGGCTATGGCTACACCTTC.

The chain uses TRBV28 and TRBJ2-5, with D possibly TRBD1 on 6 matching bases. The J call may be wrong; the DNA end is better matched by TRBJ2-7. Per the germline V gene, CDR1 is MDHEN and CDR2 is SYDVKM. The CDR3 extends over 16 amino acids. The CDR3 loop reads CASRLPAGTQSDEQYF. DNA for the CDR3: TGTGCCAGCAGGTTACCGGCCGGGACACAGTCTGACGAGCAGTACTTC.

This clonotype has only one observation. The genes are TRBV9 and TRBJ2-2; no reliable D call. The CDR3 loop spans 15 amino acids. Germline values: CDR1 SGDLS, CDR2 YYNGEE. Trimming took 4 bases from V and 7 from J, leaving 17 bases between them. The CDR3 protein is CASSLDGSIDGELFF. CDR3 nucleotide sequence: TGTGCCAGCAGCCTAGACGGTAGCATTGACGGGGAGCTGTTTTTT. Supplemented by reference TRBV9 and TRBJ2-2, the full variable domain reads DSGVTQTPKHLITATGQRVTLRCSPRSGDLSVYWYQQSLDQGLQFLIQYYNGEERAKGNILERFSAQQFPDLHSELNLSSLELGDSALYFCASSLDGSIDGELFFGEGSRLTVL.

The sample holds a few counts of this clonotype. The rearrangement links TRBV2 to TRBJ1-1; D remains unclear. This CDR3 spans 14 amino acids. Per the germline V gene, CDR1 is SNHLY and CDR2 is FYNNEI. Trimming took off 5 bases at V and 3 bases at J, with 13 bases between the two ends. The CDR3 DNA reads TGTGCCAGCAGTTTTGAGGGAACAGACACTGAAGCTTTCTTT. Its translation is CASSFEGTDTEAFF.